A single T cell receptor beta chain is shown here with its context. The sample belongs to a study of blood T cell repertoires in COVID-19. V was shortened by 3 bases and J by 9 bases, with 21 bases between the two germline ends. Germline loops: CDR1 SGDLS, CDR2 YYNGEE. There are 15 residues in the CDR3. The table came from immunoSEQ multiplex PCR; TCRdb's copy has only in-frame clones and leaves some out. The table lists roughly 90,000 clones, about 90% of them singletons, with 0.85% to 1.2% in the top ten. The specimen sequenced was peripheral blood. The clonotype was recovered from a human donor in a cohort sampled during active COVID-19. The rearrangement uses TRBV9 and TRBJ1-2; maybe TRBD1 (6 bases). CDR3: CASSADQGKGRSYTF. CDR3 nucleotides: TGTGCCAGCAGCGCCGATCAGGGGAAGGGTCGAAGCTACACCTTC.